The clone carrying this TCR beta chain was recorded only once. Its target is unknown. The CDR3 covers 16 residues. The germline V gene has CDR1 SGDLS and CDR2 YYNGEE. V was shortened by 0 bases and J by 0 bases, with 12 bases between the two germline ends. Chemo-refractory metastatic non-small-cell lung cancer patients received focal radiation with ipilimumab CTLA-4 blockade. Sequencing used immunoSEQ multiplex PCR; TCRdb keeps in-frame clones, though not all of them. Among approximately 80,000 clones listed, roughly 74% were seen once. This specimen belongs to a study of radiotherapy plus CTLA-4 blockade in lung cancer. Study information: Disease control reached more than 30%, with objective responses in 15% to 20%.

General observations from the study: Among blood TCR repertoires after radiotherapy plus ipilimumab, tumor-derived clones expanded.

V gene TRBV9 combines with J gene TRBJ1-2, with a possible D match to TRBD1 (6 bases). The sequencing used peripheral blood, collected from a patient treated with radiotherapy plus ipilimumab. The source of this sequence is a human donor with non-small cell lung cancer whose response to radiotherapy plus ipilimumab could not be evaluated. CDR3 DNA: TGTGCCAGCAGCGTAGGCTCCCAGGGGACTAACTATGGCTACACCTTC. Encoded protein: CASSVGSQGTNYGYTF.